This T cell receptor (beta chain) was obtained from a study of human T cells and chemical hapten exposure. In this sample, this clonotype turned up many times. The study used a library that attached unique molecular identifiers to individual cDNA molecules. MiXCR, run by TCRdb on the RACE reads, gives a single entry per CDR3 protein. The table lists about 92,000 distinct CDR3 sequences, about 8.9% of them singletons. This CDR3 has 15 residues. Looked up from germline, CDR1 is SGHNT and CDR2 is YENEEA. The V segment lost 4 bases and the J segment 5 bases; nucleotides outside the gene matches: 8. Time point described: pre-sensitization, week 0. Treatment noted: therapeutic diphenylcyclopropenone sensitization with weekly scalp DPC.

This rearrangement joins TRBV11-3 to TRBJ2-5; 9 nucleotides align to TRBD1. The sequencing here drew on whole blood, taken in connection with sensitization to the hapten diphenylcyclopropenone (DPC). The TCR was taken from a woman aged 40 to 50 with alopecia areata. Some clones in this sample may be carry-over from other donors' samples. CDR3 residues: CASSYAGTGYETQYF. The CDR3, as DNA: TGTGCCAGCAGCTACGCCGGGACAGGGTACGAGACCCAGTACTTC.